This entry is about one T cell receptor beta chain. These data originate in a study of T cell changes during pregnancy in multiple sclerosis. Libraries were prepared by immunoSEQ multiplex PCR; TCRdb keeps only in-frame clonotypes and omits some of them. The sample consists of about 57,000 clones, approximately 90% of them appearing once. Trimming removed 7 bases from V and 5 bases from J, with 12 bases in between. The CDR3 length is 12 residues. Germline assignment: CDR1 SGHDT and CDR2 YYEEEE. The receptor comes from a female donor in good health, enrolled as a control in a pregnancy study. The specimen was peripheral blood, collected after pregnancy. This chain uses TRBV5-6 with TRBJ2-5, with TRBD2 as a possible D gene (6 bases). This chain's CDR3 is CASLRGRETQYF. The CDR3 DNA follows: TGTGCCAGCCTTAGAGGGAGGGAGACCCAGTACTTC.